Below, 19 T cell receptor beta chains from the same sample are listed, as sequenced in a study of blood T cell repertoires in COVID-19. Libraries were prepared by immunoSEQ multiplex PCR; TCRdb keeps only in-frame clonotypes and omits some of them. Of more than 30,000 clones in the sample, around three quarters are singletons; the top ten hold approximately 15%. Sequences were obtained from peripheral blood. The receptor source for this set is a woman in her seventies with acute or convalescent COVID-19.

In this sample, this clone turned up once. The V and J genes are TRBV5-1 and TRBJ2-6, with unresolved D. This CDR3 has 13 amino acids. Trimming left V 2 bases short and J 3 bases short, with 3 bases between. Germline CDR1 is SGHRS and CDR2 is YFSETQ. The CDR3 reads CASSFSGANVLTF. CDR3 nucleotide sequence: TGCGCCAGCAGCTTCAGTGGGGCCAACGTCCTGACTTTC.

The V gene is TRBV6-5, the J gene TRBJ1-1; D possibly corresponds to TRBD1 (6 bases). V dropped 0 bases and J dropped 11 bases, with 16 bases sitting between them. This CDR3 contains 14 residues. Germline lookup yields CDR1 MNHEY and CDR2 SVGAGI. Here the CDR3 DNA reads TGTGCCAGCAGTTACTCGAGTTCGGGGGGCGACGCTTTCTTT. The encoded protein is CASSYSSSGGDAFF.

The chain couples TRBV23-1 to TRBJ2-3, with 7 bases lining up with TRBD2. TRBV23-1 is given ORF status, its function remaining uncertain. V lost 4 bases, J lost 5 bases, and 15 bases stayed unmatched. This CDR3 is built from 17 residues. The CDR3 here is CASSPNSCTSAGDTQYF. In DNA form, the CDR3 reads TGCGCCAGCAGTCCCAACTCATGCACTAGCGCTGGAGATACGCAGTATTTT.

J is TRBJ2-1 and V is TRBV12-3 or TRBV12-4; 7 bases align to TRBD2. The CDR3 is 13 amino acids. J was trimmed by 4 bases and V by 8 bases; bases with no gene match: 5. CDR3 coding DNA: TGTGCCAGCCGGGGGGTTGCATACAATGAGCAGTTCTTC. It codes for CASRGVAYNEQFF.

This chain connects TRBV29-1 to TRBJ2-5; 11 bases fit TRBD1. Germline CDR1 SQVTM, CDR2 ANQGSEA. J was trimmed by 5 bases and V by 4 bases; bases with no gene match: 6. This CDR3 spans 14 amino acids. CDR3 sequence: CSVADRGLEETQYF. As DNA, the CDR3 is TGCAGCGTTGCGGACAGGGGGCTTGAGGAGACCCAGTACTTC.

The gene calls are TRBV5-1 and TRBJ1-1; D not certain. The CDR3 spans 15 residues. Per germline, CDR1 SGHRS and CDR2 YFSETQ. V was clipped by 0 bases and J by 0 bases, with 9 bases between them. The CDR3, as DNA: TGCGCCAGCAGCTTGGGGCAGTGGTTGAACACTGAAGCTTTCTTT. The encoded protein is CASSLGQWLNTEAFF.

V is TRBV13 and J is TRBJ2-1; 11 nucleotides align to TRBD2. The CDR3 extends over 16 amino acids. In germline, CDR1 is PRHDT, CDR2 FYEKMQ (reference sequence). V dropped 3 bases and J dropped 7; count of bases not matched to a gene: 8. The CDR3 DNA follows: TGTGCCAGCAGCTTCGCGACTAGCGGGACCCGAAATGAGCAGTTCTTC. Translation gives CASSFATSGTRNEQFF.

The chain uses TRBV5-4 and TRBJ2-7, with D possibly matching TRBD2 (6 bases). There are 16 residues in the CDR3. The V and J ends lost 4 bases and 5 bases respectively, with 22 bases between them. Germline assignment: CDR1 SGHNT and CDR2 YYREEE (reference sequence). CDR3 loop: CASSGEWFAGRHEQYF. Written as DNA, the CDR3 is TGTGCCAGCAGCGGAGAGTGGTTTGCGGGAAGGCACGAGCAGTACTTC. The entire variable domain, with the rest obtained from reference TRBV5-4 and TRBJ2-7, is as follows: ETGVTQSPTHLIKTRGQQVTLRCSSQSGHNTVSWYQQALGQGPQFIFQYYREEENGRGNFPPRFSGLQFPNYSSELNVNALELDDSALYLCASSGEWFAGRHEQYFGPGTRLTVT.

The J gene is TRBJ2-5, the V gene TRBV15; 7 nucleotides line up with TRBD1. The CDR3 sequence is 14 residues long. Trimming cost V 5 bases and J 4 bases; bases outside gene matches: 7. Per the germline V gene, CDR1 is LNHNV and CDR2 is YYDKDF (reference sequence). CDR3 coding DNA: TGTGCCACCAGCCGATGGGACAGCGGAGAGACCCAGTACTTC. As protein: CATSRWDSGETQYF.

The J gene is TRBJ1-1, the V gene TRBV5-5, with D tentatively TRBD1 (5 bases). Germline CDR1 SGHKS, CDR2 YYEKEE (reference sequence). The CDR3 runs 15 residues. The ends were cut back, 0 bases at V and 5 bases at J, with 14 bases in the middle. Here the CDR3 reads CASSLDGQGQTEAFF. The DNA for the CDR3 is TGTGCCAGCAGCTTGGATGGCCAGGGCCAAACTGAAGCTTTCTTT. Variable domain in full (rest from reference TRBV5-5 and TRBJ1-1): DAGVTQSPTHLIKTRGQQVTLRCSPISGHKSVSWYQQVLGQGPQFIFQYYEKEERGRGNFPDRFSARQFPNYSSELNVNALLLGDSALYLCASSLDGQGQTEAFFGQGTRLTVV.

This chain uses TRBV10-3 with TRBJ1-2; D remains ambiguous. V lost 1 base and J 4 bases, leaving 7 bases between the germline ends. Germline V lookup: CDR1 ENHRY, CDR2 SYGVKD. CDR3 length: 13 amino acids. CDR3 residues: CAISEYGSYGYTF. CDR3 coding DNA: TGTGCCATCAGTGAGTATGGCAGCTATGGCTACACCTTC.

The J gene is TRBJ1-6, the V gene TRBV28; D is ambiguous. The V end lost 5 bases, the J end lost 7 bases, and 15 bases lay between the germline ends. Germline CDR1 is MDHEN and CDR2 is SYDVKM. This CDR3 is 15 amino acids long. Here the CDR3 DNA reads TGTGCCAGCAGTACCCCGACACTAGCAAATTCACCCCTCCACTTT. It translates to CASSTPTLANSPLHF.

This chain joins TRBV5-5 and TRBJ1-1; D gene ambiguous. There are 13 residues in the CDR3. Germline CDR1 reads SGHKS; CDR2 reads YYEKEE (reference sequence). V was cut by 4 bases and J by 1 base, with 8 bases left in between. The CDR3 is CASSLFSNTEAFF. The CDR3 DNA reads TGTGCCAGCAGCCTTTTCTCGAACACTGAAGCTTTCTTT.

The rearrangement uses TRBV4-1 and TRBJ1-2; a possible D gene is TRBD1 (6 bases). CDR3 length: 17 amino acids. The V gene lost 0 bases and the J gene lost 2 bases, with 16 bases spanning the gap. Germline loops: CDR1 MGHRA, CDR2 YSYEKL. The CDR3 DNA sequence: TGCGCCAGCAGCCAAGAATACGATCCAGGGGCGAACTATGGCTACACCTTC. Protein product: CASSQEYDPGANYGYTF.

This clone was counted only a few times. The CDR3 loop reads CASSLSSDQPQHF. Written as DNA, the CDR3 is TGTGCCAGCAGCTTAAGTTCAGATCAGCCCCAGCATTTT. The V call is TRBV7-9, the J call TRBJ1-5, with D hard to call. This CDR3 has 13 amino acids. V shed 2 bases and J shed 5 bases, with 7 bases lying between them. CDR1 and CDR2 (germline): SEHNR, FQNEAQ (reference sequence).

This chain links TRBV7-2 with TRBJ2-1; TRBD2 agrees at 14 bases. V dropped 3 bases and J dropped 6; count of bases not matched to a gene: 1. The germline V gene has CDR1 SGHTA and CDR2 FQGNSA. This CDR3 is built from 15 residues. The CDR3 sequence: CASSFGTSGSNEQFF. CDR3 coding DNA: TGTGCCAGCAGCTTCGGGACTAGCGGGAGCAATGAGCAGTTCTTC. The variable domain in full, completed from reference TRBV7-2 and TRBJ2-1, reads GAGVSQSPSNKVTEKGKDVELRCDPISGHTALYWYRQSLGQGLEFLIYFQGNSAPDKSGLPSDRFSAERTGGSVSTLTIQRTQQEDSAVYLCASSFGTSGSNEQFFGPGTRLTVL.

The genes are TRBV5-5 and TRBJ2-2; 10 nucleotides line up with TRBD1. Trimming took 4 bases from V and 5 from J; bases not matched to a gene: 8. The V gene's germline CDR1 is SGHKS and CDR2 YYEKEE (reference sequence). This CDR3 has 16 amino acids. CDR3: CASSLTGTGVTGELFF. DNA for the CDR3: TGTGCCAGCAGCCTTACCGGGACAGGGGTGACCGGGGAGCTGTTTTTT.

The chain is built from TRBV9 and TRBJ2-7, with D maybe TRBD1 (5 bases). The V end was cut by 0 bases, the J end by 2 bases, with 15 bases between. Germline V gives CDR1 SGDLS, CDR2 YYNGEE. The CDR3 sequence is 16 residues long. CDR3 DNA sequence: TGTGCCAGCAGCGTAGGTTATGGGGCGACGACCTACGAGCAGTACTTC. This translates into CASSVGYGATTYEQYF.

This chain joins TRBV6-6 and TRBJ2-1; D possibly corresponds to TRBD2 (7 bases). The germline V gene encodes CDR1 MNHNY and CDR2 SVGAGI (reference sequence). With 6 bases removed from V and 6 bases from J, the gap between germline ends came to 15 bases. This CDR3 is 14 amino acids long. The CDR3 reads CASSPRGAANEQFF. CDR3 sequence (DNA): TGTGCCAGCAGCCCCCGGGGGGCCGCCAATGAGCAGTTCTTC.